This is a list of T cell receptor beta chains from one sample in a study of T cells after yellow fever vaccination. Via MiXCR, TCRdb re-called the 5' RACE reads, giving one row per CDR3 protein. This table holds tens of thousands of distinct CDR3 sequences, approximately 7% found once. Here the sequenced sample was CD8+ T cells sorted from PBMCs, taken approximately 47 days after the first yellow fever vaccination. These receptors originate from a man between 18 and 35 years old who received the YFV17D yellow fever vaccine. The CDR3 runs from the conserved cysteine through the conserved F or W. D genes are given only for firm matches. Expanded clones are given a class, and other clones once, few, many or no size at all.

J	D	V	size	CDR3	DNA
TRBJ2-3	TRBD1	TRBV30	many	CAWSRTGGYADTQYF	TGTGCCTGGAGTCGGACAGGGGGGTACGCAGATACGCAGTATTTT
TRBJ2-1	.	TRBV19	.	CASSMGGARIYEQFF	TGTGCCAGTAGTATGGGTGGGGCCAGGATCTATGAGCAGTTCTTC
TRBJ2-1	.	TRBV5-1	many	CASSFGLAPGSTYLNNEQFF	TGCGCCAGCAGCTTCGGTTTAGCCCCGGGATCCACATATTTAAACAATGAGCAGTTCTTC
TRBJ2-7	.	TRBV15	many	CATSRDLDGPYEQYF	TGTGCCACCAGCAGAGATTTGGACGGACCCTACGAGCAGTACTTC
TRBJ1-1	.	TRBV20-1	few	CSARRDRRRAEDNTEAFF	TGCAGTGCTAGAAGAGACCGCCGCCGAGCGGAGGATAACACTGAAGCTTTCTTT
TRBJ1-3	TRBD1	TRBV20-1	few	CSARDGGTGLGYIAGNTIYF	TGCAGTGCTAGAGATGGCGGGACAGGGCTTGGATATATTGCTGGAAACACCATATATTTT
TRBJ2-2	TRBD1	TRBV29-1	many	CSVVDREATGELFF	TGCAGCGTAGTCGACAGGGAAGCCACCGGGGAGCTGTTTTTT
TRBJ1-6	.	TRBV5-8	many	CASSLEGFSNSPLHF	TGTGCCAGCAGCTTGGAAGGGTTTAGTAATTCACCCCTCCACTTT
TRBJ1-2	TRBD1	TRBV3-1	.	CASSPGTVYGYTF	TGTGCCAGCAGCCCTGGGACAGTTTATGGCTACACCTTC
TRBJ2-4	TRBD1	TRBV11-2	.	CASRGKGAKNIQYF	TGTGCCAGCAGGGGAAAGGGGGCAAAAAACATTCAGTACTTC
TRBJ2-3	.	TRBV6-6	many	CASSYDTQYF	TGTGCCAGCAGTTACGATACGCAGTATTTT
TRBJ2-1	TRBD2	TRBV4-3	.	CASSQTSGGPSSEQFF	TGCGCCAGCAGCCAAACTAGCGGGGGGCCCTCTTCTGAGCAGTTCTTC
TRBJ2-1	TRBD1	TRBV5-1	.	CGSSLEGQGAGNEQFF	TGCGGCAGCAGCTTGGAGGGACAGGGGGCGGGCAATGAGCAGTTCTTC
TRBJ2-3	TRBD1	TRBV23-1	few	CASSQSRQGARKDTQYF	TGCGCCAGCAGTCAATCTCGGCAGGGGGCGCGTAAAGATACGCAGTATTTT
TRBJ2-1	TRBD2	TRBV9	many	CASSVGGLAGYNEQFF	TGTGCCAGCAGCGTAGGAGGGCTAGCGGGGTACAATGAGCAGTTCTTC
TRBJ2-1	.	TRBV5-4	.	CASTPSPGGYNEQFF	TGTGCCAGCACCCCCTCCCCTGGGGGCTACAATGAGCAGTTCTTC
TRBJ2-1	TRBD2	TRBV27	.	CASSGGGGGTEQFF	TGTGCCAGCAGTGGCGGCGGGGGGGGGACTGAGCAGTTCTTC
TRBJ2-7	TRBD1	TRBV4-1	many	CASSQGGQGPYEQYF	TGCGCCAGCAGCCAAGGGGGACAGGGTCCCTACGAGCAGTACTTC
TRBJ2-4	.	TRBV28	many	CASSLYPGATKNIQYF	TGTGCCAGCAGTTTATACCCCGGGGCCACCAAAAACATTCAGTACTTC
TRBJ2-1	.	TRBV5-6	many	CASSLVGSGEQFF	TGTGCCAGCAGCTTGGTTGGGAGTGGTGAGCAGTTCTTC
TRBJ2-7	.	TRBV6-2/TRBV6-3	many	CASSLTGSYEQYF	TGTGCCAGCAGCCTAACAGGGTCCTACGAGCAGTACTTC
TRBJ2-2	.	TRBV7-6	many	CASRATPGSGELFF	TGTGCCAGCAGAGCCACTCCGGGTTCCGGGGAGCTGTTTTTT
TRBJ2-2	TRBD1	TRBV29-1	.	CSVASTGGRIAGELFF	TGCAGCGTAGCCTCAACAGGGGGCAGAATCGCCGGGGAGCTGTTTTTT
TRBJ2-3	TRBD2	TRBV6-2/TRBV6-3	.	CASSYPPGGGPTDTQYF	TGTGCCAGCAGTTACCCCCCTGGCGGGGGGCCCACAGATACGCAGTATTTT
TRBJ2-2	.	TRBV27	many	CASSLSRFSGELFF	TGTGCCAGCAGTTTGTCCAGGTTTTCCGGGGAGCTGTTTTTT
TRBJ2-7	.	TRBV4-3	.	CASSQEVSAYEQYF	TGCGCCAGCAGCCAAGAAGTCTCAGCGTACGAGCAGTACTTC
TRBJ1-1	.	TRBV12-3/TRBV12-4	many	CASSFSGMTEAFF	TGTGCCAGCAGTTTTAGCGGGATGACTGAAGCTTTCTTT
TRBJ2-1	TRBD2	TRBV12-3/TRBV12-4	.	CASRTWAGDYNEQFF	TGTGCCAGCAGAACCTGGGCGGGGGATTACAATGAGCAGTTCTTC
TRBJ1-4	.	TRBV4-3	many	CASSQDLATNEKLFF	TGCGCCAGCAGCCAAGATCTAGCAACTAATGAAAAACTGTTTTTT
TRBJ1-5	TRBD1	TRBV6-5	.	CASSYVDRGLGQPQHF	TGTGCCAGCAGTTACGTCGACAGGGGGCTTGGTCAGCCCCAGCATTTT
TRBJ1-6	.	TRBV3-1	.	CASSWYLAGPYNSPLHF	TGTGCCAGCAGCTGGTACCTAGCGGGACCTTATAATTCACCCCTCCACTTT
TRBJ2-5	TRBD1	TRBV29-1	many	CSVVGGEGETQYF	TGCAGCGTTGTAGGGGGCGAGGGAGAGACCCAGTACTTC
TRBJ2-7	.	TRBV7-6	.	CASSPTGFEQYF	TGTGCCAGCAGTCCAACAGGGTTCGAGCAGTACTTC
TRBJ1-2	.	TRBV29-1	.	CSVSQMGDYGYTF	TGCAGCGTCTCCCAGATGGGGGACTATGGCTACACCTTC
TRBJ1-1	.	TRBV29-1	few	CSVVVGTGGAEAFF	TGCAGCGTTGTGGTCGGCACCGGGGGCGCTGAAGCTTTCTTT
TRBJ1-1	TRBD1	TRBV5-6	.	CASTIRQGFAGTEAFF	TGTGCCAGCACCATACGACAGGGGTTTGCGGGCACTGAAGCTTTCTTT
TRBJ2-5	TRBD2	TRBV4-3	many	CASSQVTTSGYQETQYF	TGCGCCAGCAGCCAAGTTACGACTAGCGGGTACCAAGAGACCCAGTACTTC
TRBJ2-2	.	TRBV6-4	many	CASSDGPTGELFF	TGTGCCAGCAGTGACGGCCCCACCGGGGAGCTGTTTTTT
TRBJ2-1	.	TRBV12-3/TRBV12-4	many	CASSLALGSHEQFF	TGTGCCAGCAGTTTAGCGCTAGGTTCCCATGAGCAGTTCTTC
TRBJ1-2	.	TRBV6-5	many	CASGDRFYGYTF	TGTGCCAGCGGGGACCGGTTCTATGGCTACACCTTC
TRBJ2-2	.	TRBV7-9	many	CASSFGPGELFF	TGTGCCAGCAGCTTTGGGCCCGGGGAGCTGTTTTTT
TRBJ2-1	.	TRBV12-2	many	CASRLVEGRPYNEQFF	TGTGCAAGTCGCTTAGTGGAAGGGAGGCCCTACAATGAGCAGTTCTTC
TRBJ2-1	TRBD2	TRBV13	many	CASSFLASGGDSSYNEQFF	TGTGCCAGCAGCTTCTTAGCTAGCGGGGGGGATAGCTCCTACAATGAGCAGTTCTTC
TRBJ1-5	.	TRBV7-8	many	CASSQRGGGGQPQHF	TGTGCCAGCAGCCAGCGGGGGGGAGGAGGTCAGCCCCAGCATTTT
TRBJ1-2	.	TRBV14	.	CASSHPGYGYTF	TGTGCCAGCAGCCATCCAGGATATGGCTACACCTTC
TRBJ1-1	.	TRBV15	many	CATSRGENTEAFF	TGTGCCACCAGCAGAGGAGAAAACACTGAAGCTTTCTTT
TRBJ1-6	.	TRBV27	many	CASSSDSYNSPLHF	TGTGCCAGCAGTTCGGACTCCTATAATTCACCCCTCCACTTT
TRBJ2-2	.	TRBV12-3/TRBV12-4	.	CASSLRTGTGELFF	TGTGCCAGCAGTTTACGAACCGGTACCGGGGAGCTGTTTTTT
TRBJ1-5	TRBD1	TRBV4-1	many	CASSQVATGDQPQHF	TGCGCCAGCAGCCAAGTGGCGACAGGGGATCAGCCCCAGCATTTT
TRBJ2-1	.	TRBV5-6	.	CASSLYGPAGGEQFF	TGTGCCAGCAGCTTGTATGGGCCAGCAGGAGGTGAGCAGTTCTTC
TRBJ2-7	.	TRBV6-1	few	CATQDTQRVYEQYF	TGTGCCACCCAGGACACCCAAAGGGTGTACGAGCAGTACTTC
TRBJ2-1	.	TRBV4-3	.	CASSQVLGDLYNEQFF	TGCGCCAGCAGCCAGGTCCTAGGGGACCTTTACAATGAGCAGTTCTTC